This T cell receptor beta chain was obtained from a study of Ad26.COV2.S vaccination and SARS-CoV-2 variants (dated by TCRdb to about 2021). Study-wide context: Donors in the vaccine arm were drawn from COV1001, a phase I-IIa trial of Ad26.COV2.S in healthy adults that was multicentre, randomized, double-blind and placebo-controlled. Sequencing of the TCRbeta repertoire served to evaluate the specificity and breadth of SARS-CoV-2-reactive T cell receptors following Ad26.COV2.S vaccination. Participants in the trial were split at random into five groups of five each, receiving low-dose or high-dose Ad26.COV2.S once or twice, or else placebo on both occasions. The TCR-sequenced set comprised around 30 samples: some 20 Ad26.COV2.S vaccine recipients, 5 placebo recipients and 8 SARS-CoV-2 convalescent individuals. Ad26.COV2.S was given intramuscularly at 5x10^10 or 1x10^11 viral particles, as a single shot or as two shots 56 days apart. Throughout the experiments and outcome assessment, investigators stayed blinded to trial group allocation.

Broad study findings and their caveats: Substantial breadth of spike-specific CD8+ and CD4+ T cell responses was reported after vaccination. Spike-specific TCR breadth was higher in Ad26.COV2.S recipients than in placebo recipients (P = 0.0014). The study lacked the statistical power to compare responses across vaccine doses or regimens. Non-spike TCR breadth was comparable between vaccine and placebo recipients, consistent with the vaccine containing only spike. It was noted by the authors that total T cell responses may have been underestimated by the TCR breadth and depth analyses.

Note on this clone: Its antigen is currently not known. No quality values exist for individual bases; no much larger clone is one base distant.

The treatment or condition label for this specimen denotes: about 20 received Ad26.COV2.S at low or high dose, single or two shots; roughly five received placebo; per-sample allocation not given. Repertoires of vaccine and placebo recipients were sequenced from samples collected on day 63 after the first injection. In Cohort 1b, roughly 26 adults aged 18-55 years were enrolled at a single site in Boston, USA, between 29 July and 7 August 2020. As a vaccine, Ad26.COV2.S was a replication-incompetent adenovirus type 26 vector that expressed a prefusion-stabilized SARS-CoV-2 spike protein derived from the original Wuhan strain. TCRbeta CDR3 regions were sequenced with the immunoSEQ Assay. After extraction, genomic DNA underwent amplification by bias-controlled multiplex PCR, followed by high-throughput sequencing. As for the authors' bioinformatics: To quantify the absolute abundance of every unique TCRbeta CDR3 region, sequences were collapsed and filtered. T cell fraction was estimated by normalization of TCRbeta template counts to usable DNA, with usable DNA being measured through amplification of reference genes present in all nucleated cells. Repertoire TCRs were annotated as SARS-CoV-2-specific when V gene, CDR3 amino acid sequence and J gene were exactly matched to a known reactive TCR set. MIRA supplied the reference SARS-CoV-2 TCR set, which was filtered for enrichment in COVID-19-positive ImmuneCODE repertoires so that public or cross-reactive TCRs were removed. Using the MIRA antigens, annotated TCRs were further analysed by specific ORF or by position within an ORF. Breadth was defined as annotated unique rearrangements over total unique productive rearrangements; depth was the summed frequency of those rearrangements. Two-sided Wilcoxon rank-sum tests were used to compare TCR breadth between groups. In its TCRdb copy, this immuneACCESS table keeps in-frame sequences only and misses some clones. Where compared with another copy, unresolved V genes explain less than half of these, and the others have no known cause. V and J calls and clone size are given by that table; D and trimming were obtained from the DNA. The table for this sample lists around 350,000 clones; 70% to 90% of them were counted only once. The ten biggest clones cover about 3.3% of the sample.

V drops 2 bases and J drops 9 bases, leaving 16 bases in between. As encoded in the germline V gene, CDR1 is MGHRA while CDR2 is YSYEKL. Measured from the cysteine to the phenylalanine, the CDR3 is 14 residues long. The CDR3 DNA has 42 bases and is translated from base 1. This specimen was peripheral blood, taken in a trial of Ad26.COV2.S vaccine versus placebo. The receptor's source is a person aged 18-60 years who received the Ad26.COV2.S COVID-19 vaccine or a placebo. Recombination linked TRBV4-1 to TRBJ2-5; there is no confident call for the D gene. The CDR3 region reads CASSQHGNPVAQYF. The DNA sequence follows: TGCGCCAGCAGCCAACATGGAAACCCGGTGGCCCAGTACTTC.